Presented here are 12 T cell receptor beta chains from one specimen sequenced in a study of cytomegalovirus exposure and HLA in healthy donors. Primers for the PCR totalled 60 Vbeta and 13 Jbeta. The method was immunoSEQ multiplex PCR; TCRdb's version includes in-frame clones alone and lacks a portion of them. Of 120,000 to 150,000 clones listed, around three quarters were seen once; the top ten hold 1.5% to 2%. The source material was PBMCs. These receptors came from a woman aged 40 to 49 in good health and CMV-seronegative.

The V and J genes are TRBV6-1 and TRBJ2-2; 7 positions agree with TRBD1. CDR3 length equals 14 residues. The germline CDR1 and CDR2 sequences are MNHNS and SASEGT. J gave up 7 bases and V 4 bases, and 6 bases lay outside the gene matches. The CDR3, as DNA: TGTGCCAGCAGTGTGGCAGGGGGAGACGGGGAGCTGTTTTTT. It yields the protein CASSVAGGDGELFF.

This clone appeared a single time. The J gene is TRBJ1-2, the V gene TRBV6-5; the D gene is possibly TRBD1 (6 bases). CDR1 and CDR2 (germline): MNHEY, SVGAGI. The germline V and J ends were trimmed by 0 bases and 8 bases, with 16 bases remaining between them. The CDR3 totals 15 residues. The CDR3 protein is CASSYSIGGAYGYTF. The CDR3 DNA reads TGTGCCAGCAGTTACTCGATTGGGGGCGCGTACGGCTACACCTTC.

This clone was seen a handful of times. This chain links TRBV5-6 with TRBJ1-4, with D possibly matching TRBD1 (5 bases). The CDR3 has 15 amino acids. Trimming left V 4 bases short and J 3 bases short, with 13 bases between. The germline V gene encodes CDR1 SGHDT and CDR2 YYEEEE. Here the CDR3 DNA reads TGTGCCAGCAGCACCGGAAGGGGTGCTAATGAAAAACTGTTTTTT. Translating gives CASSTGRGANEKLFF. The complete variable domain, with remaining parts taken from reference TRBV5-6 and TRBJ1-4, reads DAGVTQSPTHLIKTRGQQVTLRCSPKSGHDTVSWYQQALGQGPQFIFQYYEEEERQRGNFPDRFSGHQFPNYSSELNVNALLLGDSALYLCASSTGRGANEKLFFGSGTQLSVL.

The V and J genes are TRBV5-1 and TRBJ2-5; 14 bases agree with TRBD2. Germline V gene sequence: CDR1 SGHRS, CDR2 YFSETQ. The length of the CDR3 is 16 residues. Trimming took 4 bases from V and 2 from J; bases not matched to a gene: 4. The CDR3 bases are TGCGCCAGCAGCCCGGGACTAGCGGGGGCGCAAGAGACCCAGTACTTC. It translates to CASSPGLAGAQETQYF.

The chain couples TRBV5-4 to TRBJ1-1; D possibly corresponds to TRBD1 (5 bases). The CDR3 spans 14 residues. The germline gives CDR1 SGHNT, CDR2 YYREEE (reference sequence). V was cut by 1 base and J by 1 base, with 8 bases left in between. The chain's CDR3 is CASSLWGTNTEAFF. The CDR3 DNA follows: TGTGCCAGCAGCTTGTGGGGCACGAACACTGAAGCTTTCTTT.

The chain combines TRBV5-6 with TRBJ1-1, with unresolved D. This CDR3 region has 11 residues. Germline V CDR1 and CDR2: SGHDT, YYEEEE. V was pared by 1 base and J by 10 bases, with 8 bases between. The CDR3 coding sequence is TGTGCCAGCAGCTTGTCAGGTGTAGCTTTCTTT. Its translation: CASSLSGVAFF. Looking up the rest from reference TRBV5-6 and TRBJ1-1 gives the full variable domain: DAGVTQSPTHLIKTRGQQVTLRCSPKSGHDTVSWYQQALGQGPQFIFQYYEEEERQRGNFPDRFSGHQFPNYSSELNVNALLLGDSALYLCASSLSGVAFFGQGTRLTVV.

The genes are TRBV28 and TRBJ1-6, with 7 bases lining up with TRBD1. Germline V gene lookup returns CDR1 MDHEN and CDR2 SYDVKM. The CDR3 consists of 15 residues. Unmatched junction bases numbered 5, after V lost 2 bases and J lost 7 bases. CDR3 sequence: CASSLATGANSPLHF. Here the CDR3 DNA reads TGTGCCAGCAGTTTAGCAACAGGGGCCAATTCACCCCTCCACTTT.

This chain joins TRBV7-7 and TRBJ2-3; TRBD2 is a possible D gene (5 bases). The V gene's germline CDR1 is SSHAT and CDR2 FNYEAQ (reference sequence). The CDR3 is 16 amino acids. Trimming shortened V by 5 bases and J by 9 bases, and 24 bases separated the two germline ends. The CDR3 DNA follows: TGTGCCAGCAGCCCCACGGCGTTGGACCCTCGAGGGACGCAGTATTTT. Residues: CASSPTALDPRGTQYF.

This rearrangement joins TRBV7-9 to TRBJ2-1, with 13 bases aligning to TRBD2. J was trimmed by 9 bases and V by 8 bases; bases with no gene match: 13. Germline CDR1 SEHNR, CDR2 FQNEAQ (reference sequence). This CDR3 spans 16 amino acids. In nucleotides, the CDR3 is TGTGCCAGCCGCCCAACTAGGACTAGCGGGAGTGCTGAGCAGTTCTTC. Amino acid sequence: CASRPTRTSGSAEQFF. Based on the CDR3 plus reference TRBV7-9 and TRBJ2-1, the full variable domain is DTGVSQNPRHKITKRGQNVTFRCDPISEHNRLYWYRQTLGQGPEFLTYFQNEAQLEKSRLLSDRFSAERPKGSFSTLEIQRTEQGDSAMYLCASRPTRTSGSAEQFFGPGTRLTVL.

The chain joins TRBV4-1 to TRBJ1-2, with D uncertain. Trimming stripped 1 base from V and 5 bases from J, with 11 bases between. The CDR3 contains 14 residues. The germline V gene has CDR1 MGHRA and CDR2 YSYEKL. Here the CDR3 DNA reads TGCGCCAGCAGCCAAGGAACGAGGCAATATGGCTACACCTTC. This gives the protein CASSQGTRQYGYTF.

On this clone itself: Other DNA sequences in the same sample also yield this CDR3. J is TRBJ1-2 and V is TRBV6-5; D not certain. The CDR3 runs to 13 residues. V lost 6 bases to trimming and J lost 3 bases, with 11 bases between them. Germline CDR1 is MNHEY and CDR2 is SVGAGI. CDR3 region: CASSKQRDYGYTF. In nucleotides, the CDR3 is TGTGCCAGCAGCAAACAGAGGGACTATGGCTACACCTTC.

The chain is built from TRBV10-3 and TRBJ2-2; 8 positions match TRBD1. The CDR3 runs 17 residues. The germline V gene encodes CDR1 ENHRY and CDR2 SYGVKD. V was clipped by 6 bases and J by 3 bases; unmatched bases: 12. In DNA, the CDR3 is TGTGCCATCAGAGTTACTTCAGGGGGCGAGGACACCGGGGAGCTGTTTTTT. Translation gives CAIRVTSGGEDTGELFF.